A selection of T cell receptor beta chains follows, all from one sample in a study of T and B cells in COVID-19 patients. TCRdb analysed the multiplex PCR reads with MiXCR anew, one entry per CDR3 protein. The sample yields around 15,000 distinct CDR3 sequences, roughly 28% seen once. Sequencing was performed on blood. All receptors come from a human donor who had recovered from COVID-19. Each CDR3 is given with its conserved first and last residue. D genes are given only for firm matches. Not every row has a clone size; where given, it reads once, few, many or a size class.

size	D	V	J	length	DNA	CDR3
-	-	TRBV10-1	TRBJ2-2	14	TGCGCCAGCTCGGGCGGGGCGAACACCGGGGAGCTGTTTTTT	CASSGGANTGELFF
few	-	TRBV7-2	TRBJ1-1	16	TGTGCCAGCAGCTTAACCTGGGGAGGGGGGAACACTGAAGCTTTCTTT	CASSLTWGGGNTEAFF
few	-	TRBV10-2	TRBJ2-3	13	TGCGCCAGCACCGGAGGAGATAGGGATACGCAGTATTTT	CASTGGDRDTQYF
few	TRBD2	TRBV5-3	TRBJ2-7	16	TGTGCCAGAAGCCACAACCTACGGGGGGGCCCCGCCGAGCAGTACTTC	CARSHNLRGGPAEQYF
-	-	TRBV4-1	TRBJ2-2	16	TGCGCCAGCAGTGTCATGGGGTCGGCGAACACCGGGGAGCTGTTTTTT	CASSVMGSANTGELFF
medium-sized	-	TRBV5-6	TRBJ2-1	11	TGTGCCAGCAGCTTTAGCAATTCGAAGTTCTTC	CASSFSNSKFF
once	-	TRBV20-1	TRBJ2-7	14	TGCAGTGCCCAAGCGTCGACTACCTCGGGCGAGCAGTACTTC	CSAQASTTSGEQYF
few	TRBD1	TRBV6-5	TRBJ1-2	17	TGTGCCAGCAGTGCTCGGCCGGGACAGGGTAGAGACTATGGCTACACCTTC	CASSARPGQGRDYGYTF
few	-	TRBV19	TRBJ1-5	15	TGTGCCAGTAGTCCCTGGAATTTTAGCAATCAGCCCCAGCATTTT	CASSPWNFSNQPQHF
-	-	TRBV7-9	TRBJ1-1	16	TGTGCCAGCAGCACCCCAGGCGGGTCCGTATGGACTGAAGCTTTCTTT	CASSTPGGSVWTEAFF
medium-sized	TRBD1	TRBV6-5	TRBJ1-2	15	TGTGCCAGCAGACGACCGACAGGGCCGAACTATGGCTACACCTTC	CASRRPTGPNYGYTF
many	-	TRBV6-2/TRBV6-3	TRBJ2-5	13	TGTGCCAGCAGCTACCCCGGGCTGGAGACCCAGTACTTC	CASSYPGLETQYF
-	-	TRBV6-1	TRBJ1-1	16	TGTGCCAGCAGTGAAATGCCAGGGGTGGGGTACGATGAAGCTTTCTTT	CASSEMPGVGYDEAFF
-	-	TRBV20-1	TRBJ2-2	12	TGCAGTGCTAGGGGGGAAATCGGGGAGCTGTTTTTT	CSARGEIGELFF
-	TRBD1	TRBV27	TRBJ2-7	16	TGTGCCAGCAGACCCCTCGGACAGGGGGGGCCCGGCGAGCAGTACTTC	CASRPLGQGGPGEQYF
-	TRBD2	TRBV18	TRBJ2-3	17	TGTGCCAGCCGACTACTAGCGGGAGGGCCGCGCACAGATACGCAGTATTTT	CASRLLAGGPRTDTQYF
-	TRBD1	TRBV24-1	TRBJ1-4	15	TGTGCCACCAATGACAAAGGGACAGGAGCTGAAAAACTGTTTTTT	CATNDKGTGAEKLFF
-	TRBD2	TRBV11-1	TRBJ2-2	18	TGTGCCAGCAGCTTAGATCCTAGCGGGGGGCCTAACACCGGGGAGCTGTTTTTT	CASSLDPSGGPNTGELFF
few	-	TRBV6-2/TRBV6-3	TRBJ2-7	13	TGTGCCAGCAGTTACCAGGGGTTCTACGAGCAGTACTTC	CASSYQGFYEQYF
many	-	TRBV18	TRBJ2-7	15	TGTGCCAGCTCACCAACGACAGGAGGTGGCTACGAGCAGTACTTC	CASSPTTGGGYEQYF
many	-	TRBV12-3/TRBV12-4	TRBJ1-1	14	TGTGCCAGCATCCAGCGGGATCAGAACACTGAAGCTTTCTTT	CASIQRDQNTEAFF
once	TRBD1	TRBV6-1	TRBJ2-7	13	TGTGCCAGCAGAGGGACAGGGGGCTACGAGCAGTACTTC	CASRGTGGYEQYF
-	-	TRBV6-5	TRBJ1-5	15	TGTGCCAGCAGTTCCGGGACGGCTAGCAATCAGCCCCAGCATTTT	CASSSGTASNQPQHF
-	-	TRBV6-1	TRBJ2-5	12	TGTGCCAGCAAAGCAGGGGAGGAGACCCAGTACTTC	CASKAGEETQYF
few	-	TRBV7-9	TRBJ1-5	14	TGTGCCAGCAGCCCAGAGGTTAGCAATCAGCCCCAGCATTTT	CASSPEVSNQPQHF
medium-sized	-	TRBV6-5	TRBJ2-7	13	TGTGCCAGCAGTGCCACGCGGAGGGACGAGCAGTACTTC	CASSATRRDEQYF
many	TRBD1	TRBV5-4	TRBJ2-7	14	TGTGCCAGCAGCTTCGGGACAGGGGGCGATGAGCAGTACTTC	CASSFGTGGDEQYF
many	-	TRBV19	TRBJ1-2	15	TGTGCCAGTACCCTCCTCCCCCCCCGGGACTATGGCTACACCTTC	CASTLLPPRDYGYTF
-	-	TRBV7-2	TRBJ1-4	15	TGTGCCAGCAGCTTAGTCAGGGGAACTAATGAAAAACTGTTTTTT	CASSLVRGTNEKLFF
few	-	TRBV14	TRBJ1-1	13	TGTGCCAGCAGCCTTGCGTGGAACACTGAAGCTTTCTTT	CASSLAWNTEAFF
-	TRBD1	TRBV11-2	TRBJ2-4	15	TGTGCCAGCAGCACTACAGGGGGGATCAAAAACGTTCAGTACTTC	CASSTTGGIKNVQYF
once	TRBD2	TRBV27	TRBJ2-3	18	TGTGCGGGCCCCGGAGGGGCACTAGCGGGAGGGGAGAGGGATACGCAGTATTTT	CAGPGGALAGGERDTQYF
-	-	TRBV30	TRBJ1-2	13	TGTGCCTGGACCCCCGGGACCCTGTATGGCTACACCTTC	CAWTPGTLYGYTF
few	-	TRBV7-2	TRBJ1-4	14	TGTGCCAGCAGCTACCAAGAGGGTCTAGAAAAACTGTTTTTT	CASSYQEGLEKLFF
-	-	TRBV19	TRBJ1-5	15	TGTGCCAGTAGTCGGCGGGGGCGCGCCAATCAGCCCCAGCATTTT	CASSRRGRANQPQHF
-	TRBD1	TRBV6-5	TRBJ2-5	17	TGTGCCAGCAGTTACCCAGGACAGGGGAGGTACCAAGAGACCCAGTACTTC	CASSYPGQGRYQETQYF
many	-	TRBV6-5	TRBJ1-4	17	TGTGCCAGCAGTTACTCCCCTACAGCCTCAACTAATGAAAAACTGTTTTTT	CASSYSPTASTNEKLFF
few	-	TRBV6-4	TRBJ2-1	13	TGTGCCAGCAGCCCTCGTCGGGGCAATGAGCAGTTCTTC	CASSPRRGNEQFF
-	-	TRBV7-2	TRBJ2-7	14	TGTGCCAGCCAACCGGACGGACGATCCTACGAGCAGTACTTC	CASQPDGRSYEQYF
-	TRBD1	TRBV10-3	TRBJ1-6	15	TGTGCCATCAAAGAACAGGGGCCGGGTGGTTCACCCCTCCACTTT	CAIKEQGPGGSPLHF
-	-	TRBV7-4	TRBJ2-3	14	TGTGCCAGCAGCTCCCGACTAGGAACAGATACGCAGTATTTT	CASSSRLGTDTQYF